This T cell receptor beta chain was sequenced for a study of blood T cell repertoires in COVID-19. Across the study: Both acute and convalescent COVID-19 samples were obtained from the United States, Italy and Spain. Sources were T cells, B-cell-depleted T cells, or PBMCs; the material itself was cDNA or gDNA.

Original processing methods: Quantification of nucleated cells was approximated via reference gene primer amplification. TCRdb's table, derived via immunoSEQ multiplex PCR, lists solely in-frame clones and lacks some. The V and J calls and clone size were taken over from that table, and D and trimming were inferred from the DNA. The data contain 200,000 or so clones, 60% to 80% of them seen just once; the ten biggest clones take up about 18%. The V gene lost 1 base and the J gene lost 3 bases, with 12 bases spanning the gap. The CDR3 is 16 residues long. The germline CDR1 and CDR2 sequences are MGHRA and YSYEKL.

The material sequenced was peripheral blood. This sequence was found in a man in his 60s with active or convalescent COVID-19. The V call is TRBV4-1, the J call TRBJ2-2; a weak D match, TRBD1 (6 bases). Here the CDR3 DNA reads TGCGCCAGCAGCCAAGTCTCAGGGGCGTACACCGGGGAGCTGTTTTTT. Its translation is CASSQVSGAYTGELFF.